Following are 2 T cell receptor beta chains from one sample sequenced in a study of response to subunit inactivated influenza vaccine. TCRdb reanalysed the RT-PCR reads using MiXCR and keeps one entry per CDR3 protein. The sample yields around 530,000 distinct CDR3 sequences, over 9.5% seen once. The input for sequencing was PBMCs from blood, taken on the day of vaccination. These receptors all come from a man aged 50 to 60 who received an inactivated influenza vaccine.

V usage is TRBV12-3 or TRBV12-4 and J usage is TRBJ2-7; possibly TRBD1 for D (5 bases). This CDR3 has 13 amino acids. The V end was cut by 2 bases, the J end by 6 bases, with 11 bases between. This CDR3 is CASSLQGRGEQYF. The CDR3 region has the DNA TGTGCCAGCAGTTTACAGGGCCGCGGCGAGCAGTACTTC.

The table lists this clonotype with a few counts. This chain uses TRBV9 with TRBJ2-2; D is undetermined. Germline CDR1 SGDLS, CDR2 YYNGEE. Trimming stripped 3 bases from V and 0 bases from J, with 6 bases between. This CDR3 spans 14 amino acids. The CDR3 loop is CASSDTTNTGELFF. The CDR3 region has the DNA TGTGCCAGCAGCGATACTACGAACACCGGGGAGCTGTTTTTT.